Below, 31 T cell receptor beta chains from the same sample are listed, as sequenced in a study of cytomegalovirus exposure and HLA in healthy donors. Primers for the PCR totalled 60 Vbeta and 13 Jbeta. The assay was immunoSEQ multiplex PCR, and TCRdb's table has in-frame clones only and misses some. Here the sample spans around 64,000 clones, about 60% being singletons. Source material: PBMCs. The receptors derive from a woman between 50 and 59 years old in good health and CMV-seronegative.

This clone was observed a few times. This chain links TRBV28 with TRBJ2-1; D might be TRBD1 (6 bases). Trimming stripped 6 bases from V and 8 bases from J, with 11 bases between. From germline, CDR1 is MDHEN and CDR2 SYDVKM. The length of the CDR3 is 12 residues. CDR3 DNA sequence: TGTGCCAGCAGGCAGCAGGGGCATGAGCAGTTCTTC. Translating gives CASRQQGHEQFF.

The chain has TRBV7-9 and TRBJ1-2; TRBD1 agrees at 7 bases. CDR3 length equals 12 residues. The junction had 8 bases not matched to a gene; V was cut back by 6 bases and J by 10 bases. Germline CDR1 SEHNR, CDR2 FQNEAQ (reference sequence). CDR3 nucleotide sequence: TGTGCCAGCAGTTCGCTGACAGGGCTCTACACCTTC. Residues: CASSSLTGLYTF.

A few counts support this clone. The rearrangement uses TRBV7-9 and TRBJ2-3, with TRBD2 matching 11 bases. Germline V gene sequence: CDR1 SEHNR, CDR2 FQNEAQ (reference sequence). J gave up 0 bases and V 0 bases, and 8 bases lay outside the gene matches. The CDR3 is made up of 19 amino acids. The CDR3 nucleotides read TGTGCCAGCAGCTTAGCGCTTACTAGCGGGAGCTCTAGCACAGATACGCAGTATTTT. Translating gives CASSLALTSGSSSTDTQYF.

This clone was picked up a small number of times. The sample contains more than one DNA sequence encoding this CDR3. The V and J genes are TRBV4-1 and TRBJ2-7; TRBD1 aligns across 10 bases. The ends lost 4 bases at V and 3 bases at J; junction bases unmatched: 9. This CDR3 is built from 16 residues. Germline V gene data show CDR1 as MGHRA and CDR2 as YSYEKL. The DNA of the CDR3 is TGCGCCAGCAGCCCCAGCCTGACAGGGGGCGTCTACGAGCAGTACTTC. It encodes CASSPSLTGGVYEQYF.

In this sample, this clone turned up a few times. V is TRBV18 and J is TRBJ1-2, with 7 bases identical to TRBD1. The CDR3 loop spans 14 amino acids. The germline CDR1 and CDR2 sequences are KGHSH and LQKENI. J lost 4 bases, V lost 1 base, and 3 bases had no gene match. The CDR3 DNA reads TGTGCCAGCTCACCACAGGGGGCCGTCTATGGCTACACCTTC. It is translated as CASSPQGAVYGYTF.

This chain connects TRBV13 to TRBJ2-1; TRBD2 agrees at 10 bases. The germline V gene encodes CDR1 PRHDT and CDR2 FYEKMQ (reference sequence). Unmatched junction bases numbered 5, after V lost 6 bases and J lost 6 bases. The CDR3 is 14 amino acids. The CDR3 sequence is CASSIAGGTNEQFF. CDR3 DNA sequence: TGTGCCAGCAGTATAGCGGGAGGCACCAATGAGCAGTTCTTC.

This clone was picked up a small number of times. The gene calls are TRBV7-3 and TRBJ1-1; 9 bases are shared with TRBD1. The V segment lost 5 bases and the J segment 5 bases; nucleotides outside the gene matches: 6. Germline CDR1 is SGHTA and CDR2 is FQGTGA. The CDR3 totals 14 residues. CDR3 DNA: TGTGCCAGCAGCCCACAGGGGGCTGGGACTGAAGCTTTCTTT. Translation: CASSPQGAGTEAFF.

The chain couples TRBV7-6 to TRBJ2-7; 8 positions agree with TRBD1. CDR3 length equals 17 residues. Losses at the gene ends were 5 bases for V and 6 bases for J; bases not matched to a gene: 18. Germline values: CDR1 SGHVS, CDR2 FNYEAQ. CDR3 residues: CASSPSPTGVLLAEQYF. CDR3 bases: TGTGCCAGCAGCCCAAGTCCGACAGGGGTCCTTTTAGCCGAGCAGTACTTC.

In its sample, this clone was seen once. The V gene is TRBV18, the J gene TRBJ2-3; TRBD2 aligns across 9 bases. J was trimmed by 0 bases and V by 4 bases; bases with no gene match: 2. CDR1 is KGHSH, CDR2 LQKENI, per germline. The CDR3 is 15 amino acids. The CDR3 protein is CASSLTSGSTDTQYF. Written as DNA, the CDR3 is TGTGCCAGCTCACTCACTAGCGGGAGCACAGATACGCAGTATTTT.

CDR3 protein: CASSPQTSYSNQPQHF. The CDR3 DNA is TGCGCCAGCAGCCCACAGACGAGTTATAGCAATCAGCCCCAGCATTTT. J is TRBJ1-5 and V is TRBV4-1, with D hard to call. Germline CDR1 MGHRA, CDR2 YSYEKL. The CDR3 has 16 amino acids. The V end was cut by 4 bases, the J end by 0 bases, with 13 bases between.

The chain joins TRBV18 to TRBJ2-7, with TRBD2 matching over 11 bases. CDR3 length: 16 amino acids. Germline V gene data show CDR1 as KGHSH and CDR2 as LQKENI. With V trimmed by 5 bases and J by 5 bases, 11 bases remained unmatched. The CDR3 reads CASSSLAGGPSDEQYF. CDR3 nucleotides: TGTGCCAGCTCATCATTAGCGGGAGGGCCTAGTGACGAGCAGTACTTC.

The chain has TRBV7-9 and TRBJ2-6; possible D gene TRBD1, 6 bases. From germline, CDR1 is SEHNR and CDR2 FQNEAQ (reference sequence). V was clipped by 5 bases and J by 0 bases, with 17 bases between them. The CDR3 loop spans 18 amino acids. The CDR3: CASSPLTQDSSGANVLTF. For the CDR3, the DNA is TGTGCCAGCAGCCCCCTCACTCAGGACAGCTCTGGGGCCAACGTCCTGACTTTC.

This chain joins TRBV27 and TRBJ2-7, with D maybe TRBD2 (7 bases). Germline-derived CDR1 and CDR2 are MNHEY and SMNVEV (reference sequence). Trimming removed 6 bases from V and 3 bases from J, with 18 bases in between. This CDR3 comprises 15 residues. CDR3 in DNA: TGTGCCAGCAGCCCCCGGAGGGGGGGAGGCTACGAGCAGTACTTC. Its protein is CASSPRRGGGYEQYF.

This clone occurred a few times. The V call is TRBV7-2, the J call TRBJ2-7; D unclear. The V gene's germline CDR1 is SGHTA and CDR2 FQGNSA. This CDR3 has 14 amino acids. The germline V and J ends were trimmed by 1 base and 0 bases, with 7 bases remaining between them. CDR3 amino acids: CASSLVASSYEQYF. The CDR3, as DNA: TGTGCCAGCAGCTTAGTTGCCAGCTCCTACGAGCAGTACTTC.

This clone was seen more than once but under ten times. This sample includes further DNA sequences coding for the same CDR3. V and J are TRBV5-1 and TRBJ1-5; the D gene is possibly TRBD1 (5 bases). V lost 1 base to trimming and J lost 2 bases, with 7 bases between them. The CDR3 contains 14 residues. Germline CDR1 SGHRS, CDR2 YFSETQ. The CDR3 nucleotides are TGCGCCAGCAGCTTGCAGGGTGGCAATCAGCCCCAGCATTTT. Protein sequence: CASSLQGGNQPQHF.

The chain has TRBV9 and TRBJ1-2; the match to TRBD1 covers 11 bases. Trimming at V came to 4 bases and at J to 7 bases, leaving 6 bases not matched to a gene. Germline values: CDR1 SGDLS, CDR2 YYNGEE. The CDR3 contains 14 residues. The CDR3 spells CASSKDRGRFGYTF. The DNA of the CDR3 is TGTGCCAGCAGCAAGGACAGGGGGCGTTTTGGCTACACCTTC.

This chain connects TRBV7-9 to TRBJ2-7; perhaps TRBD1 as D (6 bases). The ends were cut back, 5 bases at V and 4 bases at J, with 15 bases in the middle. CDR1 and CDR2 (germline): SEHNR, FQNEAQ (reference sequence). The CDR3 has 14 amino acids. The CDR3 nucleotides read TGTGCCAGCAGCCCAACGGACAGACTGTACGAGCAGTACTTC. It specifies CASSPTDRLYEQYF.

This clone was counted between two and nine times. CDR3 DNA: TGTGCCAGCAGTGAGCTTACAGGGGGCAGGACAGATACGCAGTATTTT. It encodes CASSELTGGRTDTQYF. This sequence joins TRBV25-1 and TRBJ2-3; TRBD1 matches 9 bases. The CDR3 has 16 residues. The V gene end was trimmed by 3 bases and the J gene end by 3 bases; junction bases not matched to a gene: 7. CDR1 and CDR2 from the germline V gene are MGHDK and SYGVNS.

This clone was seen ten or more times. CDR3: CASSRTGDYGYTF. In DNA, the CDR3 is TGCGCCAGCAGCCGGACAGGGGACTATGGCTACACCTTC. The V call is TRBV4-1, the J call TRBJ1-2; 9 nucleotides align to TRBD1. The CDR3 has 13 amino acids. Trimming cost V 4 bases and J 3 bases; bases outside gene matches: 0. Germline CDR1 is MGHRA and CDR2 is YSYEKL.

The rearrangement uses TRBV27 and TRBJ1-2; 7 bases fit TRBD1. The CDR3 covers 14 residues. The V and J ends lost 3 bases and 7 bases, in that order; junction bases with no gene match: 8. Germline loops: CDR1 MNHEY, CDR2 SMNVEV (reference sequence). The CDR3 coding sequence is TGTGCCAGCAGTTTGCACGACAGGGCGGTTGGCTACACCTTC. This translates into CASSLHDRAVGYTF.

This sequence joins TRBV9 and TRBJ1-2; 8 bases match TRBD1. The germline V gene has CDR1 SGDLS and CDR2 YYNGEE. The CDR3 sequence is 17 residues long. Trimming took 0 bases from V and 6 from J; bases not matched to a gene: 13. The CDR3 sequence is CASSVGGTGTTLHGYTF. In nucleotides, the CDR3 is TGTGCCAGCAGCGTAGGGGGGACAGGTACCACTCTCCATGGCTACACCTTC.

The table lists this clone with a count of one. This sequence joins TRBV7-9 and TRBJ1-2; 8 bases line up with TRBD1. CDR1 SEHNR and CDR2 FQNEAQ come from the germline V gene (reference sequence). J was trimmed by 4 bases and V by 5 bases; bases with no gene match: 3. This CDR3 is built from 13 residues. CDR3 nucleotide sequence: TGTGCCAGCAGCCAGGGGGCTCCCTATGGCTACACCTTC. It is translated as CASSQGAPYGYTF.

V gene TRBV5-1 combines with J gene TRBJ1-2; D gene unclear. The CDR3 spans 13 residues. The germline V and J ends were trimmed by 0 bases and 1 base, with 4 bases remaining between them. Per germline, CDR1 SGHRS and CDR2 YFSETQ. CDR3 DNA sequence: TGCGCCAGCAGCTTGGACAGTAACTATGGCTACACCTTC. It is translated as CASSLDSNYGYTF.

This sequence joins TRBV13 and TRBJ1-2; a possible D gene is TRBD1 (6 bases). The CDR3 is made up of 17 amino acids. V was cut by 2 bases and J by 5 bases, with 21 bases left in between. CDR1 and CDR2 (germline): PRHDT, FYEKMQ (reference sequence). The CDR3 coding sequence is TGTGCCAGCAGCTTATTTTCGGGACAACGAGTACCTTATGGCTACACCTTC. Encoded protein: CASSLFSGQRVPYGYTF. The full variable domain, completed using reference TRBV13 and TRBJ1-2, is AAGVIQSPRHLIKEKRETATLKCYPIPRHDTVYWYQQGPGQDPQFLISFYEKMQSDKGSIPDRFSAQQFSDYHSELNMSSLELGDSALYFCASSLFSGQRVPYGYTFGSGTRLTVV.

This sequence joins TRBV19 and TRBJ2-7, with 11 positions matching TRBD2. This CDR3 comprises 13 residues. CDR1 and CDR2 from the germline V gene are LNHDA and SQIVND (reference sequence). V was clipped by 9 bases and J by 6 bases; unmatched bases: 7. CDR3 loop: CASVAGGPFEQYF. CDR3 nucleotides: TGTGCCAGCGTAGCGGGAGGGCCCTTCGAGCAGTACTTC.

In nucleotides, the CDR3 is TGTGCCAGCAGCCAAATGCGGGAGGCCCGCCAGTTCTTC. It translates to CASSQMREARQFF. This rearrangement joins TRBV4-2 to TRBJ2-1; 8 bases are shared with TRBD2. Germline trimming cut 2 bases from V and 13 bases from J; bases unmatched to any gene: 7. CDR3 length: 13 amino acids. Germline V gene lookup returns CDR1 LGHNA and CDR2 YNFKEQ.

The chain combines TRBV27 with TRBJ2-2; D is ambiguous. This CDR3 spans 14 amino acids. Germline CDR1 reads MNHEY; CDR2 reads SMNVEV (reference sequence). The V end lost 6 bases, the J end lost 0 bases, and 8 bases lay between the germline ends. CDR3 loop: CASRRQANTGELFF. The CDR3 DNA reads as TGTGCCAGCAGAAGGCAGGCGAACACCGGGGAGCTGTTTTTT.

This clone turned up a few times. An end of the junction differs from the germline gene, which may be a read error. V gene TRBV30 combines with J gene TRBJ2-2, with D hard to call. Germline V lookup: CDR1 GTSNPN, CDR2 SVGIG (reference sequence). This CDR3 is 12 amino acids long. The CDR3, as DNA: TGTGCCTGGAGCCAGAACCCCGGGGAGCTGTTTTTT. Amino acids: CAWSQNPGELFF.

The chain links TRBV7-9 to TRBJ1-2, with D unclear. The V end lost 6 bases, the J end lost 3 bases, and 8 bases lay between the germline ends. The CDR3 consists of 12 residues. Germline CDR1 and CDR2: SEHNR and FQNEAQ (reference sequence). The CDR3 here is CASSFGDYGYTF. CDR3 in DNA: TGTGCCAGCAGTTTCGGAGACTATGGCTACACCTTC.

The J gene is TRBJ1-1, the V gene TRBV12-5; TRBD1 matches 8 bases. This CDR3 has 14 amino acids. Germline trimming cut 7 bases from V and 3 bases from J; bases unmatched to any gene: 7. The germline V gene has CDR1 LGHNT and CDR2 FRNRAP. CDR3 region: CASAETGVYTEAFF. DNA for the CDR3: TGTGCTAGTGCCGAGACAGGGGTTTACACTGAAGCTTTCTTT.

This clone was observed a few times. This same CDR3 is encoded by further DNA sequences in the sample. The chain carries TRBV5-6 and TRBJ2-5; 7 bases align to TRBD2. CDR3 length equals 14 residues. Germline CDR1 and CDR2: SGHDT and YYEEEE. J was trimmed by 4 bases and V by 2 bases; bases with no gene match: 5. The CDR3 bases are TGTGCCAGCAGCTTTTTATCTAGCGGAGAGACCCAGTACTTC. Its translation: CASSFLSSGETQYF.